The present T cell receptor beta chain was sequenced within a study of Graves' ophthalmopathy and Graves' hyperthyroidism. In the study overall: Sampling took place at initial diagnosis, with peripheral blood obtained before any treatment. General study results and limits: A classifier, a 13-signature model, separated ophthalmopathy from stable hyperthyroidism with 87.88% sensitivity and less than 83% specificity.

On this clonotype itself: What it recognizes is unknown.

Amplification of the TCR beta CDR3 regions used RNA transcripts (as template). HTBI-primed RT-PCR formed the first round, and a multiplex PCR formed the second. TCRdb re-analysed the multiplex PCR reads in MiXCR, keeping a single row per CDR3 protein. The sample carries some 250,000 distinct CDR3 sequences, 45% recorded once. Ophthalmopathy cases showed moderate-to-severe activity, scoring CAS ≥3 and NOSPECS ≥4, with duration under 3 months. PBMCs were isolated from a roughly 9.6 ml sample of fresh peripheral blood. This CDR3 spans 12 amino acids. Germline CDR1 reads SGHTA; CDR2 reads FQGNSA. V gave up 3 bases and J gave up 10 bases, with 12 bases separating them.

V is TRBV7-2 and J is TRBJ1-1, with D possibly being TRBD1 (5 bases). The source is an adult man with Graves' ophthalmopathy. Source material: peripheral blood. The CDR3 reads CASSFKGAGAFF. In DNA form, the CDR3 reads TGTGCCAGCAGCTTTAAAGGGGCCGGAGCTTTCTTT.